The present TCR beta chain was sequenced within a study of T cells in Graves' hyperthyroidism and ophthalmopathy (dated by TCRdb to between 2018 and 2021). Background on the whole study: Peripheral blood samples were taken at the time of initial diagnosis, prior to any treatment. To identify TCR V-J signatures that set the groups apart, the researchers used a discovery cohort of about a hundred patients, made up of fewer than 50 with Graves' ophthalmopathy and 57 with stable Graves' hyperthyroidism. Prospective prediction of ophthalmopathy was tested in an independent validation cohort consisting of 18 hyperthyroidism patients and some 15 patients who later progressed to ophthalmopathy. The approximately 100 discovery patients were randomly split 7:3 into training and test sets. In several Graves' hyperthyroidism patients, the study also compared T-cell repertoires from thyroid tissue with T-cell repertoires from blood. After sampling, hyperthyroidism patients received methimazole starting at 30 mg daily, and ophthalmopathy patients received high-dose intravenous methylprednisolone. According to the paper, TCR Vbeta CDR3 sequencing was carried out on roughly 130 peripheral blood samples, which came from 40 to 45 ophthalmopathy, around 74 hyperthyroidism and about 17 progressor patients.

Stable Graves' hyperthyroidism was defined as no progression to ophthalmopathy during 18 months of follow-up. Hyperthyroidism patients were aged 18 to 65 years and newly diagnosed, with disease duration of less than 2 months. Patients with uncontrolled infections, other autoimmune diseases, pregnancy or lactation were excluded. Clinical symptoms, serum thyroxine and TRAb, thyroid ultrasound, and orbital computed tomography formed the basis for the diagnoses. PBMCs were isolated from 7.5 to 10 ml of fresh peripheral blood by Ficoll-Paque density gradient centrifugation. Total RNA was extracted with Trizol reagent, and quality was checked on an Agilent 2100 Bioanalyzer. Broader findings and caveats from the paper: Blood samples also contained most of the expanded thyroid clonotypes (frequency above 0.001), which suggests that blood repertoires may reflect thyroid immune responses. Ophthalmopathy was separated from stable hyperthyroidism by a 13 V-J signature model, with approximately 90% sensitivity and around 81% specificity obtained in cross-validation and 80%/75% obtained in testing. In validation, the model predicted progression to ophthalmopathy with approximately 71% sensitivity and over 72% specificity, a median of about 6 months before onset. Sample size was not statistically predetermined, and blinding of investigators to group allocation was not performed.

Relative to germline, V is missing 7 bases and J is missing 10 bases, with 3 bases of the junction outside any gene match. From its cysteine to its phenylalanine, the CDR3 spans 10 amino acids. Of the read, only the CDR3 DNA is kept; its 30 bases are in frame from base 1. The germline V gene (reference sequence) yields SEHNR for CDR1 and FQNEAQ for CDR2. Concerning this clonotype itself: Its antigen specificity is not known. No quality values exist for individual bases; no much larger clone is one base distant.

TCR beta CDR3 regions were amplified from RNA transcripts. The first round of RT-PCR for the TCR CDR3 was performed with the HTBI primer set and the Qiagen OneStep RT-PCR kit. Libraries were constructed in a second round of multiplex PCR, after which size selection and purification were performed. The libraries were sequenced on an Illumina HiSeq2000 using paired-end 100 bp reads. On the study's bioinformatics: Raw data were processed with SOAPnuke, discarding reads with adapters, uncalled bases, mean Phred below 15, or no exact constant-primer or identifier match. High-quality paired reads were merged using COPE v1.2.5, and each unique nucleotide sequence was defined as a clonotype. MiTCR v1.1 was used to align the clonotypes against IMGT TRBV, TRBD and TRBJ reference segments. The analysis included only V-J combinations with a frequency above 0.0001, which together covered over 98% of the repertoires. The TCS score was defined as F50 (clonal expansion) divided by E x V (chaos), with BLOSUM62-based TCRdist calculated between CDR3 peptides within each V-J. Welch's t-statistics and random forest reduced 500 to 650 V-J features to 13, which were used in a naive Bayes classifier (R e1071). Thyroid-blood repertoire similarity was quantified with the Morisita-Horn index. TCRdb reanalyzed the raw reads on its own, using fastp at Q25 for trimming and MiXCR for clone calling, and kept in-frame beta chains. Each entry merges the rows of one CDR3 protein and shows their most common DNA and genes. These V and J calls originate from TCRdb's pipeline instead of the authors' own analysis. The sample yields hundreds of thousands of distinct CDR3 sequences; approximately 40% were counted once. About 8.9% of the sample comes from the top ten.

This receptor was taken from a young man with Graves' hyperthyroidism. Recombination joined TRBV7-9 with TRBJ2-5; TRBD1 matches 7 bases in the middle. Input material: blood. The DNA sequence is as follows: TGTGCCAGCAACCAGGGGGACCAGTACTTC. This encodes CASNQGDQYF.